Following are 27 T cell receptor beta chains from one sample sequenced in a study of T cells in tuberculosis. Here immunoSEQ multiplex PCR was the method, and the copy in TCRdb shows in-frame clones only, minus some. The top ten clones hold 17% of a sample with around 25,000 clones, more than 80% of them seen once. The specimen was PBMCs. The source of these receptors is a donor aged 10-30 years with latent tuberculosis or without tuberculosis infection. Some clones in this sample may be carry-over from other donors' samples.

J is TRBJ2-7 and V is TRBV4-1; D ambiguous. V lost 1 base to trimming and J lost 2 bases, with 12 bases between them. From germline, CDR1 is MGHRA and CDR2 YSYEKL. This CDR3 contains 15 residues. CDR3 loop: CASSQGPAATYEQYF. Here the CDR3 DNA reads TGCGCCAGCAGCCAAGGACCGGCGGCCACCTACGAGCAGTACTTC.

This clone has only a few counts. The V call is TRBV30, the J call TRBJ2-3; perhaps TRBD1 as D (6 bases). V was cut by 0 bases and J by 0 bases, with 13 bases left in between. This CDR3 is 16 amino acids long. CDR1 is GTSNPN, CDR2 SVGIG, per germline (reference sequence). The chain's CDR3 is CAWSVPRGKSTDTQYF. The CDR3 DNA is TGTGCCTGGAGTGTACCGAGGGGGAAAAGCACAGATACGCAGTATTTT.

V usage is TRBV19 and J usage is TRBJ1-6, with 8 bases that match TRBD1. This CDR3 spans 17 amino acids. Germline CDR1 and CDR2: LNHDA and SQIVND (reference sequence). The V gene end was trimmed by 4 bases and the J gene end by 1 base; junction bases not matched to a gene: 6. The CDR3 DNA follows: TGTGCCAGTAGTACCCGACAGGGGAGTTCCTATAATTCACCCCTCCACTTT. Protein sequence: CASSTRQGSSYNSPLHF.

This clone was recorded once. The chain uses TRBV4-2 and TRBJ1-5; D unresolved. V lost 0 bases to trimming and J lost 6 bases, with 6 bases between them. Germline assignment: CDR1 LGHNA and CDR2 YNFKEQ. This CDR3 is built from 13 residues. The CDR3 here is CASSQDRGQPQHF. In DNA, the CDR3 is TGTGCCAGCAGCCAAGATCGGGGTCAGCCCCAGCATTTT.

The chain links TRBV19 to TRBJ2-1, with 11 bases identical to TRBD2. With V trimmed by 1 base and J by 16 bases, 6 bases remained unmatched. The CDR3 is 13 residues long. In germline, CDR1 is LNHDA, CDR2 SQIVND (reference sequence). The CDR3 loop is CASSIALAGVFFF. The CDR3 region has the DNA TGTGCCAGTAGTATAGCACTAGCGGGAGTCTTTTTCTTC.

Notes on this clone: An end of the junction differs from the germline gene, which may be a read error. The chain uses TRBV11-3 and TRBJ2-2, with 9 bases aligning to TRBD2. This CDR3 is 14 amino acids long. CDR1 and CDR2 (germline): SGHNT, YENEEA. In DNA form, the CDR3 reads TGTGCCCGCAGCGCGGGGGGGTCTTCCGGGGAGCTGTTTTTT. Residues: CARSAGGSSGELFF.

This sequence joins TRBV11-2 and TRBJ2-7, with D possibly matching TRBD2 (5 bases). In germline, CDR1 is SGHAT, CDR2 FQNNGV. The CDR3 length is 14 residues. V dropped 6 bases and J dropped 3 bases, with 15 bases sitting between them. The CDR3, as DNA: TGTGCCAGCAGTCCTAGCAGACGATACTACGAGCAGTACTTC. Protein sequence: CASSPSRRYYEQYF.

V usage is TRBV6-1 and J usage is TRBJ2-7; 11 bases fit TRBD1. The V gene end was trimmed by 10 bases and the J gene end by 3 bases; junction bases not matched to a gene: 5. The CDR3 runs 13 residues. Germline V gene lookup returns CDR1 MNHNS and CDR2 SASEGT. CDR3 in amino acids: CAITGQGGYEQYF. The CDR3 nucleotides read TGTGCCATCACGGGACAGGGGGGCTACGAGCAGTACTTC.

V is TRBV7-2 and J is TRBJ1-1, with D uncertain. CDR1 SGHTA and CDR2 FQGNSA come from the germline V gene. Trimming stripped 5 bases from V and 9 bases from J, with 7 bases between. CDR3 size: 10 residues. The CDR3 sequence is CASSRVQAFF. The CDR3 nucleotides read TGTGCCAGCAGCCGCGTGCAAGCTTTCTTT. The whole variable domain, remainder taken from reference TRBV7-2 and TRBJ1-1, is GAGVSQSPSNKVTEKGKDVELRCDPISGHTALYWYRQSLGQGLEFLIYFQGNSAPDKSGLPSDRFSAERTGGSVSTLTIQRTQQEDSAVYLCASSRVQAFFGQGTRLTVV.

The CDR3 DNA reads as TGTGCCAGCAGCTTACTGGGGGGTACCACTGAAGCTTTCTTT. This gives the protein CASSLLGGTTEAFF. This rearrangement joins TRBV7-3 to TRBJ1-1; D is perhaps TRBD1 (5 bases). CDR3 length: 14 residues. Between the trimmed V and J ends, which lost 2 bases and 4 bases, there was a span of 11 bases. The V gene's germline CDR1 is SGHTA and CDR2 FQGTGA.

The chain carries TRBV4-3 and TRBJ2-7, with D hard to call. V was clipped by 0 bases and J by 3 bases, with 12 bases between them. The V gene's germline CDR1 is LGHNA and CDR2 YSLEER. This CDR3 has 15 amino acids. The CDR3 nucleotides are TGCGCCAGCAGCCAAGAATTGGGCTACCGCTACGAGCAGTACTTC. Amino acid sequence: CASSQELGYRYEQYF.

This chain connects TRBV21-1 to TRBJ2-1; TRBD2, the D gene given by the table, was not confirmed from the DNA. TRBV21-1 has pseudogene status. There are 13 residues in the CDR3. The DNA of the CDR3 is TGTGCCAGCAGCAGTCTTCCGGGGAGTGAGCAGTTCTTC. Protein sequence: CASSSLPGSEQFF.

This rearrangement joins TRBV5-6 to TRBJ2-1, with 7 bases identical to TRBD1. The trim removed 4 bases at V and 5 bases at J, leaving 9 bases unmatched. Looked up from germline, CDR1 is SGHDT and CDR2 is YYEEEE. The CDR3 contains 15 residues. DNA for the CDR3: TGTGCCAGCAGCGCGACAGGGTTGGGACACAATGAGCAGTTCTTC. Its protein is CASSATGLGHNEQFF.

The chain couples TRBV7-9 to TRBJ2-3; D possibly corresponds to TRBD2 (5 bases). This CDR3 spans 15 amino acids. Germline CDR1 and CDR2: SEHNR and FQNEAQ (reference sequence). The V and J ends lost 3 bases and 2 bases respectively, with 12 bases between them. The chain's CDR3 is CASSFRDRLTDTQYF. The CDR3 nucleotides read TGTGCCAGCAGCTTTCGGGATCGACTCACAGATACGCAGTATTTT.

V is TRBV5-8 and J is TRBJ1-6; the match to TRBD1 covers 10 bases. J lost 7 bases, V lost 2 bases, and 6 bases had no gene match. The CDR3 loop spans 16 amino acids. The V gene's germline CDR1 is SGHTS and CDR2 YDEGEE. In DNA, the CDR3 is TGTGCCAGCAGCTTTCGACAGGGGGCAAGCAATTCACCCCTCCACTTT. Its protein product is CASSFRQGASNSPLHF.

The gene calls are TRBV19 and TRBJ2-2, with TRBD1 identical over 7 bases. This CDR3 is 16 amino acids long. The germline V gene encodes CDR1 LNHDA and CDR2 SQIVND (reference sequence). Germline trimming cut 4 bases from V and 6 bases from J; bases unmatched to any gene: 11. The DNA for the CDR3 is TGTGCCAGTAGTACCCGACAGGGTGTAGAACCCGGGGAGCTGTTTTTT. Protein sequence: CASSTRQGVEPGELFF.

The V call is TRBV6-4, the J call TRBJ1-1; 8 bases fit TRBD1. Trimming cost V 3 bases and J 1 base; bases outside gene matches: 1. Germline V gives CDR1 MRHNA, CDR2 SNTAGT. There are 14 residues in the CDR3. The CDR3: CASSETGANTEAFF. As DNA, the CDR3 is TGTGCCAGCAGTGAGACAGGGGCGAACACTGAAGCTTTCTTT.

The chain joins TRBV18 to TRBJ2-1, with TRBD2 identical over 7 bases. After removal of 3 bases from V and 0 bases from J, the junction contained 2 bases not matched to a gene. CDR1 is KGHSH, CDR2 LQKENI, per germline. The CDR3 is made up of 15 amino acids. The CDR3 sequence: CASSPGGSSYNEQFF. The CDR3 bases are TGTGCCAGCTCACCGGGGGGGAGCTCCTACAATGAGCAGTTCTTC. Looking up the rest from reference TRBV18 and TRBJ2-1 gives the full variable domain: NAGVMQNPRHLVRRRGQEARLRCSPMKGHSHVYWYRQLPEEGLKFMVYLQKENIIDESGMPKERFSAEFPKEGPSILRIQQVVRGDSAAYFCASSPGGSSYNEQFFGPGTRLTVL.

CDR3 sequence: CASSWAPNMNTEAFF. CDR3 nucleotide sequence: TGTGCCAGCAGCTGGGCCCCCAACATGAACACTGAAGCTTTCTTT. The genes are TRBV7-9 and TRBJ1-1; D is ambiguous. V dropped 4 bases and J dropped 0 bases, with 12 bases sitting between them. The CDR3 is 15 residues long. Germline V gene data show CDR1 as SEHNR and CDR2 as FQNEAQ (reference sequence).

This chain uses TRBV19 with TRBJ1-5, with no clear D. The germline V gene has CDR1 LNHDA and CDR2 SQIVND (reference sequence). The germline V and J ends were trimmed by 6 bases and 3 bases, with 15 bases remaining between them. The CDR3 is 15 residues long. The DNA of the CDR3 is TGTGCCAGTAGCGGAGGGCGTCCCATCAATCAGCCCCAGCATTTT. This codes for CASSGGRPINQPQHF.

The chain employs TRBV11-3 and TRBJ1-1; 7 bases line up with TRBD1. Unmatched junction bases numbered 12, after V lost 5 bases and J lost 0 bases. CDR1 and CDR2 from the germline V gene are SGHNT and YENEEA. There are 17 residues in the CDR3. The CDR3 region is CASSQQGTASMNTEAFF. The DNA for the CDR3 is TGTGCCAGCAGCCAACAGGGGACGGCTTCCATGAACACTGAAGCTTTCTTT.

The chain employs TRBV4-3 and TRBJ2-1; 7 nucleotides match TRBD2. Germline V gene lookup returns CDR1 LGHNA and CDR2 YSLEER. V lost 0 bases and J lost 13; bases outside the gene matches: 9. The CDR3 loop spans 14 amino acids. The CDR3 bases are TGCGCCAGCAGCCAAGATTCCGGGGAGGGTAGTCAGTTCTTC. It encodes CASSQDSGEGSQFF.

The chain employs TRBV4-2 and TRBJ1-2; 7 bases map to TRBD1. Trimming at V came to 8 bases and at J to 6 bases, leaving 15 bases not matched to a gene. Germline CDR1 and CDR2: LGHNA and YNFKEQ. The CDR3 is made up of 15 amino acids. CDR3 amino acids: CASGNNRGGPDGYTF. The CDR3 DNA reads as TGTGCCAGCGGAAATAACAGGGGAGGACCAGATGGCTACACCTTC.

The chain uses TRBV7-9 and TRBJ1-4, with D uncertain. Germline CDR1 reads SEHNR; CDR2 reads FQNEAQ (reference sequence). The V end lost 5 bases, the J end lost 6 bases, and 22 bases lay between the germline ends. The CDR3 spans 17 residues. The chain's CDR3 is CASSPRPLSAGDEKLFF. The CDR3 DNA sequence: TGTGCCAGCAGCCCGCGGCCACTGAGCGCCGGGGATGAAAAACTGTTTTTT.

The chain has TRBV4-3 and TRBJ1-4, with 7 bases aligning to TRBD1. Germline V gives CDR1 LGHNA, CDR2 YSLEER. J was trimmed by 2 bases and V by 4 bases; bases with no gene match: 1. The CDR3 has 14 residues. CDR3 in amino acids: CASSPGQTNEKLFF. The CDR3 nucleotides read TGCGCCAGCAGCCCGGGACAGACTAATGAAAAACTGTTTTTT.

The chain couples TRBV7-8 to TRBJ2-2; TRBD2 might be the D (5 bases). Germline V lookup: CDR1 SGHVS, CDR2 FQNEAQ. This CDR3 has 15 amino acids. V lost 1 base, J lost 3 bases, and 9 bases lay in between. CDR3 nucleotides: TGTGCCAGCAGCTTAGGCGGGCAGTACACCGGGGAGCTGTTTTTT. Its translation is CASSLGGQYTGELFF.

CDR3 residues: CATSSGFGQGTPFNQPQHF. CDR3 coding DNA: TGTGCCACCAGCAGCGGCTTTGGACAGGGGACCCCATTCAATCAGCCCCAGCATTTT. The chain carries TRBV15 and TRBJ1-5; 9 nucleotides match TRBD1. The germline gives CDR1 LNHNV, CDR2 YYDKDF (reference sequence). Germline trimming cut 3 bases from V and 3 bases from J; bases unmatched to any gene: 15. This CDR3 contains 19 residues.